This T cell receptor (beta chain) comes out of a study of beta chain features in type 1 diabetes. Study-wide results and caveats: People with Type 1 diabetes carried modestly yet significantly shorter TCRB CDR3s in all four CD4+ subsets. A closer apparent resemblance between naive, central memory and Treg TCRB repertoires was seen in patients than in healthy donors. Insertions at VDJ junctions were less frequent in type 1 diabetes patients. These patients also deleted more nucleotides at the same junctions.

Trimming took 6 bases from V and 0 from J, leaving 11 bases between them. The germline V gene has CDR1 KGHSH and CDR2 LQKENI. The CDR3 loop spans 14 amino acids. Expressed TCRB transcripts were sequenced after all isolated RNA was converted to cDNA. Profiled with immunoSEQ multiplex PCR; TCRdb holds only in-frame clones, not every one. The data hold 250,000 or so clones, with roughly 22% observed a single time. There are a few counts of this clone. Its antigen is not identified. It was via CD45RO/CCR7/CD25/CD127/CD95/CD27 that CD4+ naive, central memory, regulatory and stem cell-like memory cells were sorted.

This receptor was obtained from a woman aged 40 to 50 with type 1 diabetes. The genes are TRBV18 and TRBJ2-5; D ambiguous. Sample: naive CD4+ T cells from blood. The CDR3 loop is CASSPAQNQETQYF. The CDR3 DNA is TGTGCCAGCTCCCCCGCCCAGAACCAAGAGACCCAGTACTTC.